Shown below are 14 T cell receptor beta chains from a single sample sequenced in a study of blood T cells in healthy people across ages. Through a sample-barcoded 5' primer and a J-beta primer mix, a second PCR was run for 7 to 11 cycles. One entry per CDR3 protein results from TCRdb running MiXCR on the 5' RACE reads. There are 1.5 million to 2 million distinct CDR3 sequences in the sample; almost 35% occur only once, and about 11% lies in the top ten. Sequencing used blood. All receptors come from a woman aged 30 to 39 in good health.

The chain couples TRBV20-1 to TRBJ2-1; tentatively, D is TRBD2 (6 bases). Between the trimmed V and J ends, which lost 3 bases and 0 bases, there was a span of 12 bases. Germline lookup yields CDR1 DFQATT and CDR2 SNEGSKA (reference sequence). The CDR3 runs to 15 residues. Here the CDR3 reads CSARRRESSYNEQFF. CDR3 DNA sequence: TGCAGTGCTAGGCGACGGGAGAGCTCCTACAATGAGCAGTTCTTC.

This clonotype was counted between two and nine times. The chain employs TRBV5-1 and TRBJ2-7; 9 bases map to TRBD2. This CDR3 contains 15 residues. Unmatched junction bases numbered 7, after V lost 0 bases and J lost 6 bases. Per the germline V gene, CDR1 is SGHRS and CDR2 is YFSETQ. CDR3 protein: CASSLVAGEEREQYF. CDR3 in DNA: TGCGCCAGCAGCTTGGTAGCGGGAGAGGAGCGCGAGCAGTACTTC.

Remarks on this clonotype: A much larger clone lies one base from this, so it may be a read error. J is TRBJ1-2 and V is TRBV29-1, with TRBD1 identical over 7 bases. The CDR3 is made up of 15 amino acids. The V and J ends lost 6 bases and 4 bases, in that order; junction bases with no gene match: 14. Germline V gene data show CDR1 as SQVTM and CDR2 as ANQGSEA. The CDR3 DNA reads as TGCAGCGTCCATCCCCCGGGACAGACTACCTATGGCTACACCTTC. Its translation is CSVHPPGQTTYGYTF.

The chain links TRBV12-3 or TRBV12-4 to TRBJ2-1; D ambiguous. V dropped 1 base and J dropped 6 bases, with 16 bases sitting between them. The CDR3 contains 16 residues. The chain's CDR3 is CASSLGSASLGNEQFF. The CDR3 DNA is TGTGCCAGCAGTTTAGGCTCTGCGAGTTTAGGCAATGAGCAGTTCTTC.

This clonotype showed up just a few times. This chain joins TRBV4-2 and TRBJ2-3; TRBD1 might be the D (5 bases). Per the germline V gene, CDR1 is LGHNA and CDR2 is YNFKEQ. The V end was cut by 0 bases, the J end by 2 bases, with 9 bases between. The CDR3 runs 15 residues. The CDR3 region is CASSQDQGNTDTQYF. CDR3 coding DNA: TGTGCCAGCAGCCAAGACCAGGGAAACACAGATACGCAGTATTTT.

This CDR3 reads CASSEDRVTAFF. The CDR3 DNA is TGCGCCAGCAGCGAGGACAGGGTTACAGCTTTCTTT. The chain carries TRBV5-1 and TRBJ1-1, with 8 bases identical to TRBD1. CDR1 and CDR2 (germline): SGHRS, YFSETQ. This CDR3 region has 12 residues. V was clipped by 4 bases and J by 10 bases; unmatched bases: 6. The variable domain in full, with the rest retrieved from reference TRBV5-1 and TRBJ1-1, is KAGVTQTPRYLIKTRGQQVTLSCSPISGHRSVSWYQQTPGQGLQFLFEYFSETQRNKGNFPGRFSGRQFSNSRSEMNVSTLELGDSALYLCASSEDRVTAFFGQGTRLTVV.

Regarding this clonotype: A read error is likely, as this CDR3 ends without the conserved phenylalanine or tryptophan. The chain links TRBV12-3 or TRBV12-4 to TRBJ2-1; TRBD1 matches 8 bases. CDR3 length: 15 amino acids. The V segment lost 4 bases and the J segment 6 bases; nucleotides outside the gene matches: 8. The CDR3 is CASSWGTGVVNEQFL. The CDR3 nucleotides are TGTGCCAGCAGTTGGGGGACAGGAGTGGTCAATGAGCAGTTCCTC.

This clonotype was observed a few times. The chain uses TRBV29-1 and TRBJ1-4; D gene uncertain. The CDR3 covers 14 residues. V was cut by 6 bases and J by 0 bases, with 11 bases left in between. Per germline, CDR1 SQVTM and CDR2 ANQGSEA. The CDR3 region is CSVWTDATNEKLFF. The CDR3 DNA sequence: TGCAGCGTCTGGACGGATGCAACTAATGAAAAACTGTTTTTT.

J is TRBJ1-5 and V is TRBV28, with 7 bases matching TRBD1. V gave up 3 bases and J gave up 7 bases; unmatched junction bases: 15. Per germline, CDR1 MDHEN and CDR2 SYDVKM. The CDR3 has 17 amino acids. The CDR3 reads CASSLGPYNRGSQPQHF. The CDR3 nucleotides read TGTGCCAGCAGTTTGGGGCCCTATAACAGGGGTAGCCAGCCCCAGCATTTT.

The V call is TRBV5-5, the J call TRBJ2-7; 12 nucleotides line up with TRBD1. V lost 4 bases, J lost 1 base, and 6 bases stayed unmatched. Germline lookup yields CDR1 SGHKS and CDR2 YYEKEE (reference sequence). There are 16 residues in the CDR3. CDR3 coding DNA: TGTGCCAGCAGCGTTGGGACAGGGGGCCCTTCCTACGAGCAGTACTTC. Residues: CASSVGTGGPSYEQYF.

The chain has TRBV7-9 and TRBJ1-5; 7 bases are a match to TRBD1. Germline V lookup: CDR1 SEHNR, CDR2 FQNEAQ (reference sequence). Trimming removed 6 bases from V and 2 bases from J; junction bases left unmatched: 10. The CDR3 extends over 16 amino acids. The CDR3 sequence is CASSPSGDSGNQPQHF. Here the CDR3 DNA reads TGTGCCAGCAGTCCATCCGGGGACAGCGGCAATCAGCCCCAGCATTTT.

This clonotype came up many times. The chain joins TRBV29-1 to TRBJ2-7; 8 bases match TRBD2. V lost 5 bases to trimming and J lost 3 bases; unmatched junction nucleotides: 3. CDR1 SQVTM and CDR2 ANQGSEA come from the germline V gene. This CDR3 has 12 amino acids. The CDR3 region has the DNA TGCAGCGTTATGAGCGGGAGCTACGAGCAGTACTTC. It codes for CSVMSGSYEQYF.

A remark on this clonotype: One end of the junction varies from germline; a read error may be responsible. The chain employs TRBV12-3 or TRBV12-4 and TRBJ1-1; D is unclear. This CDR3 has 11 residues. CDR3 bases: TGTGCCAGCAGGTTAGAGGATGAAGCTTTCTTT. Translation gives CASRLEDEAFF.

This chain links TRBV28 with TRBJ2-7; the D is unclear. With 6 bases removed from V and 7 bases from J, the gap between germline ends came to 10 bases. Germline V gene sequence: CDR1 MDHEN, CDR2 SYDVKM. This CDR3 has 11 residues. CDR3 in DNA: TGTGCCAGCAGGGAATCTGGAGAGCAGTACTTC. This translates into CASRESGEQYF.